This TCR beta chain was found in a study of T cells after yellow fever vaccination. In germline, CDR1 is LGHNA, CDR2 YSLEER. The CDR3 extends over 14 amino acids. V lost 1 base, J lost 5 bases, and 9 bases lay in between. TCRdb re-derived calls from the 5' RACE reads in MiXCR, one entry per CDR3 protein. Of approximately 550,000 distinct CDR3 sequences listed, 19% are singletons. This clonotype was counted a few times. The antigen remains undetermined. General study results and limits: A large majority of primary-vaccination clones showed up again after the booster (just under 97% CD4, around 90% CD8). Weaker, the secondary response had a peak occurring faster, on day 5 versus 15. The CD4 compartment and the CD8 compartment contained a small share of clonotypes in common.

This specimen consisted of PBMCs, obtained 15 days after the yellow fever booster vaccination. The gene calls are TRBV4-3 and TRBJ2-4, with D unresolved. The source is a young man who received the YFV17D yellow fever vaccine. The CDR3 protein is CASSQGSGENIQYF. As DNA, the CDR3 is TGCGCCAGCAGCCAAGGGTCAGGAGAAAACATTCAGTACTTC.